The 25 T cell receptor beta chains reported below all come from one sample, sequenced in a study of blood T cells in healthy people across ages. It was with a sample-barcoded 5' primer and a J-beta primer mix that a second PCR of about 6 to 12 cycles was run. TCRdb reanalysed the 5' RACE reads using MiXCR and keeps one entry per CDR3 protein. The sample has about 1.5 million distinct CDR3 sequences, about 45% seen once; the top ten hold around 4%. Specimen: blood. Every receptor here comes from a woman aged 18-29 years in good health.

V gene TRBV29-1 combines with J gene TRBJ2-5; 8 bases are a match to TRBD2. Losses at the gene ends were 4 bases for V and 4 bases for J; bases not matched to a gene: 11. Germline loops: CDR1 SQVTM, CDR2 ANQGSEA. This CDR3 comprises 15 residues. This CDR3 is CSVVGEREYPETQYF. In nucleotides, the CDR3 is TGCAGCGTTGTGGGGGAGCGGGAGTACCCAGAGACCCAGTACTTC.

The chain links TRBV4-3 to TRBJ2-5; D uncertain. The CDR3 extends over 15 amino acids. Germline lookup yields CDR1 LGHNA and CDR2 YSLEER. With 0 bases removed from V and 7 bases from J, the gap between germline ends came to 15 bases. CDR3 sequence reads: CASSQDVTALWTQYF. In DNA form, the CDR3 reads TGCGCCAGCAGCCAAGATGTGACGGCGCTGTGGACCCAGTACTTC.

This chain links TRBV5-1 with TRBJ1-2; TRBD1 matches 8 bases. J lost 3 bases, V lost 1 base, and 8 bases had no gene match. Germline values: CDR1 SGHRS, CDR2 YFSETQ. The CDR3 has 16 residues. CDR3 nucleotide sequence: TGCGCCAGCAGCTTGCAAGGACAGGGAGTGGACTATGGCTACACCTTC. This sequence encodes CASSLQGQGVDYGYTF.

Only a few counts were recorded for this clonotype. V gene TRBV12-3 or TRBV12-4 combines with J gene TRBJ2-3; 13 bases line up with TRBD2. V lost 3 bases, J lost 10 bases, and 4 bases stayed unmatched. This CDR3 has 14 residues. CDR3 in DNA: TGTGCCAGCAGTTTTCGGACTAGCGGGAGCTCGCAGTATTTT. Translation gives CASSFRTSGSSQYF.

The chain has TRBV6-1 and TRBJ2-3, with D possibly TRBD2 on 6 matching bases. The CDR3 runs 14 residues. Trimming took off 0 bases at V and 6 bases at J, with 10 bases between the two ends. The germline V gene encodes CDR1 MNHNS and CDR2 SASEGT. DNA of the CDR3: TGTGCCAGCAGTGAAGCACGGGGGTTCGATACGCAGTATTTT. Translating it yields CASSEARGFDTQYF.

This clonotype came up a few times. The chain joins TRBV20-1 to TRBJ2-7; tentatively, D is TRBD1 (5 bases). This CDR3 is 14 amino acids long. Trimming took off 5 bases at V and 6 bases at J, with 20 bases between the two ends. The germline V gene has CDR1 DFQATT and CDR2 SNEGSKA (reference sequence). The CDR3 DNA reads TGCAGTGCTGAGCCCAGGGCTGGAGTCGGCGAGCAGTACTTC. Amino acid sequence: CSAEPRAGVGEQYF.

The chain has TRBV9 and TRBJ2-7; D is unclear. From germline, CDR1 is SGDLS and CDR2 YYNGEE. Trimming removed 4 bases at V and 10 bases at J, with 15 bases between. The CDR3 length is 12 residues. CDR3 amino acids: CASSTLSGVQYF. The CDR3 coding sequence is TGTGCCAGCAGCACTCTCTCGGGCGTTCAGTACTTC.

On this clonotype itself: A single base separates this from a much larger clone, so it may be a read error. The chain carries TRBV3-1 and TRBJ2-7; D might be TRBD1 (6 bases). Trimming stripped 5 bases from V and 0 bases from J, with 11 bases between. The CDR3 runs to 14 residues. CDR1 LGHDT and CDR2 YNNKEL come from the germline V gene (reference sequence). As DNA, the CDR3 is TGTGCCAGCAGCACCCGGACAGTCTCCTACGAGCAGTACTTC. Its protein is CASSTRTVSYEQYF.

This rearrangement joins TRBV4-1 to TRBJ2-4; 8 positions match TRBD2. CDR3 length: 16 amino acids. The germline V gene has CDR1 MGHRA and CDR2 YSYEKL. The ends lost 2 bases at V and 3 bases at J; junction bases unmatched: 6. CDR3 in amino acids: CASSQPRTSSKNIQYF. The CDR3, as DNA: TGCGCCAGCAGCCAACCCCGGACTAGCAGCAAAAACATTCAGTACTTC.

The chain has TRBV11-1 and TRBJ2-1, with 9 bases fitting TRBD1. CDR1 is SGHAT and CDR2 is FQDESV in the germline V gene (reference sequence). The CDR3 totals 13 residues. The ends lost 7 bases at V and 10 bases at J; junction bases unmatched: 8. The CDR3 region has the DNA TGTGCCAGCACCGACAGGGGGTTCAACGAGCAGTTCTTC. Amino acids: CASTDRGFNEQFF.

This clonotype has a single count. V gene TRBV6-2 or TRBV6-3 combines with J gene TRBJ2-7, with 7 bases identical to TRBD1. The CDR3 covers 13 residues. The germline gives CDR1 MNHEY, CDR2 SVGEGT. After removal of 5 bases from V and 7 bases from J, the junction contained 8 bases not matched to a gene. CDR3 in DNA: TGTGCCAGCAGTAGGGGACAGAGGCGGGAGCAGTACTTC. Protein: CASSRGQRREQYF.

This clonotype was counted once. The CDR3 nucleotides read TGTGCCACCAGCAGAGATGCTGGGACAGGGTACACTGAAGCTTTCTTT. It codes for CATSRDAGTGYTEAFF. This chain connects TRBV15 to TRBJ1-1; 9 nucleotides align to TRBD1. Trimming cost V 0 bases and J 3 bases; bases outside gene matches: 5. Germline values: CDR1 LNHNV, CDR2 YYDKDF (reference sequence). The CDR3 totals 16 residues. Complete variable domain (other parts from reference TRBV15 and TRBJ1-1): DAMVIQNPRYQVTQFGKPVTLSCSQTLNHNVMYWYQQKSSQAPKLLFHYYDKDFNNEADTPDNFQSRRPNTSFCFLDIRSPGLGDTAMYLCATSRDAGTGYTEAFFGQGTRLTVV.

In this sample, this clonotype turned up a few times. The V gene is TRBV5-1, the J gene TRBJ2-1; D is undetermined. The CDR3 spans 11 residues. Trimming removed 6 bases from V and 10 bases from J, with 11 bases in between. Germline loops: CDR1 SGHRS, CDR2 YFSETQ. The CDR3 sequence: CASNRMGEQFF. Written as DNA, the CDR3 is TGCGCCAGCAACCGTATGGGGGAGCAGTTCTTC.

V usage is TRBV7-6 and J usage is TRBJ2-1; D may be TRBD1 (6 bases). This CDR3 is built from 16 residues. Trimming stripped 4 bases from V and 2 bases from J, with 15 bases between. CDR1 and CDR2 from the germline V gene are SGHVS and FNYEAQ. The CDR3, as DNA: TGTGCCAGCAGCTCACAGGGTCTAGGGACCTACAATGAGCAGTTCTTC. Its translation is CASSSQGLGTYNEQFF.

The J gene is TRBJ1-1, the V gene TRBV9; a possible D gene is TRBD1 (6 bases). CDR1 is SGDLS, CDR2 YYNGEE, per germline. V lost 3 bases and J lost 8, with 14 bases in between. This CDR3 has 13 residues. The CDR3 reads CASSASRGTEAFF. The CDR3 coding sequence is TGTGCCAGCAGCGCTAGCAGGGGCACCGAAGCTTTCTTT.

This clonotype was detected a few times. The chain uses TRBV12-3 or TRBV12-4 and TRBJ2-3, with D possibly being TRBD1 (5 bases). The CDR3 extends over 14 amino acids. The V end lost 7 bases, the J end lost 0 bases, and 11 bases lay between the germline ends. In nucleotides, the CDR3 is TGTGCCAGCACCCGCAGGGCAAGCACAGATACGCAGTATTTT. Translating it yields CASTRRASTDTQYF.

The chain uses TRBV12-3 or TRBV12-4 and TRBJ1-6, with 8 bases that match TRBD1. The V and J ends lost 7 bases and 9 bases, in that order; junction bases with no gene match: 14. CDR3 size: 16 residues. CDR3 in amino acids: CASIRDWTGWTSPLHF. The CDR3 DNA reads as TGTGCCAGCATCCGAGACTGGACAGGGTGGACTTCACCCCTCCACTTT.

This clonotype showed up just a few times. This rearrangement joins TRBV4-1 to TRBJ1-2; D ambiguous. The CDR3 loop spans 15 amino acids. The germline CDR1 and CDR2 sequences are MGHRA and YSYEKL. V was cut by 1 base and J by 8 bases, with 17 bases left in between. The CDR3 here is CASSQAGFSTTGYTF. The CDR3 nucleotides are TGCGCCAGCAGCCAAGCGGGGTTTTCGACAACCGGCTACACCTTC.

The chain joins TRBV3-1 to TRBJ1-5, with TRBD1 as a possible D gene (5 bases). The V end was cut by 4 bases, the J end by 4 bases, with 14 bases between. Germline V gives CDR1 LGHDT, CDR2 YNNKEL (reference sequence). There are 15 residues in the CDR3. The CDR3 DNA sequence: TGTGCCAGCAGCCCGGGTACAGGTGAAAATCAGCCCCAGCATTTT. Translation gives CASSPGTGENQPQHF.

The chain employs TRBV10-3 and TRBJ1-2; D perhaps matches TRBD1 (6 bases). The germline CDR1 and CDR2 sequences are ENHRY and SYGVKD. Deletions cut 6 bases from V and 7 bases from J, with 27 bases between. The CDR3 sequence is 17 residues long. The CDR3: CAISGRGGTPILSGYTF. The CDR3 nucleotides are TGTGCCATCAGCGGCCGAGGGGGGACACCGATCCTATCTGGCTACACCTTC.

This clonotype was observed a few times. This chain links TRBV12-3 or TRBV12-4 with TRBJ1-6; weak D call: TRBD1 (6 bases). With 2 bases removed from V and 3 bases from J, the gap between germline ends came to 11 bases. The CDR3 runs 16 residues. CDR3 loop: CASSLRRGNYNSPLHF. The CDR3, as DNA: TGTGCCAGCAGTTTAAGGAGGGGGAACTATAATTCACCCCTCCACTTT.

As regards this clonotype: The conserved final phenylalanine or tryptophan is absent from the CDR3, which likely points to a read error. The chain carries TRBV7-6 and TRBJ2-1; 10 bases are a match to TRBD2. The germline V gene has CDR1 SGHVS and CDR2 FNYEAQ. The junction had 7 bases not matched to a gene; V was cut back by 4 bases and J by 4 bases. This CDR3 comprises 16 residues. Here the CDR3 DNA reads TGTGCCAGCAGCTCAAGCGGGAGGGCCGGATACAATGAGCAGTTCGTC. Translated, it gives CASSSSGRAGYNEQFV.

The chain employs TRBV29-1 and TRBJ1-1, with D perhaps matching TRBD1 (6 bases). The CDR3 loop spans 11 amino acids. V shed 1 base and J shed 7 bases, with 7 bases lying between them. The V gene's germline CDR1 is SQVTM and CDR2 ANQGSEA. The CDR3 sequence: CSVEGTVEAFF. CDR3 nucleotide sequence: TGCAGCGTTGAAGGGACAGTTGAAGCTTTCTTT.

The chain recombines TRBV29-1 with TRBJ1-2; 7 nucleotides match TRBD1. This CDR3 comprises 12 residues. Trimming took 4 bases from V and 8 from J; bases not matched to a gene: 7. Germline CDR1 SQVTM, CDR2 ANQGSEA. The CDR3, as DNA: TGCAGCGTTGCCCTGACAGGGTTCGGCTACACCTTC. Its translation is CSVALTGFGYTF.

V usage is TRBV29-1 and J usage is TRBJ2-7, with D hard to call. Looked up from germline, CDR1 is SQVTM and CDR2 is ANQGSEA. V was cut by 4 bases and J by 7 bases, with 17 bases left in between. The CDR3 is made up of 13 amino acids. This CDR3 reads CSVVAASEDEQYF. Here the CDR3 DNA reads TGCAGCGTTGTGGCAGCCTCCGAGGATGAGCAGTACTTC.